This T cell receptor (beta chain) was observed in a study of blood T cells in healthy people across ages. V was shortened by 3 bases and J by 7 bases, with 15 bases between the two germline ends. The CDR3 is 14 residues long. For the second PCR, which ran for roughly 6 to 12 cycles, a sample-barcoded 5' primer and a J-beta primer mix were used. TCRdb reprocessed the 5' RACE reads with MiXCR, giving one entry per CDR3 protein. Of roughly 2 million distinct CDR3 sequences in the sample, around 50% were seen once. The sample comprised blood. The TCR sequence derives from a woman aged 40 to 50 in good health. V and J are TRBV12-3 or TRBV12-4 and TRBJ2-5; TRBD2 is a possible D gene (6 bases). CDR3 loop: CASSFAGEAGTQYF. CDR3 in DNA: TGTGCCAGCAGTTTCGCCGGGGAGGCAGGGACCCAGTACTTC.